These 9 T cell receptor beta chains originate from one sample sequenced in a study of control samples from healthy donors and cancer patients. Generated by immunoSEQ multiplex PCR, the TCRdb table keeps only in-frame clones and is missing some. Of hundreds of thousands of clones in the sample, over 75% are singletons; the top ten hold more than 6%. Sequenced: PBMCs. The receptors were gathered from a man aged 40-55 years with head and neck cancer.

The V gene is TRBV30, the J gene TRBJ1-2; D remains ambiguous. Germline assignment: CDR1 GTSNPN and CDR2 SVGIG (reference sequence). V shed 0 bases and J shed 8 bases, with 7 bases lying between them. The CDR3 spans 11 residues. CDR3 protein: CAWSVGLGYTF. The CDR3 nucleotides read TGTGCCTGGAGTGTAGGCCTGGGCTACACCTTC.

The J gene is TRBJ1-1, the V gene TRBV30; 9 bases are a match to TRBD1. The CDR3 totals 14 residues. Germline CDR1 GTSNPN, CDR2 SVGIG (reference sequence). The junction had 7 bases not matched to a gene; V was cut back by 5 bases and J by 3 bases. The CDR3 nucleotides are TGTGCCTGGGCGCTGACAGGGGGTGACACTGAAGCTTTCTTT. It specifies CAWALTGGDTEAFF.

This clone was detected a few times. This sequence joins TRBV28 and TRBJ1-2; weak D call: TRBD1 (6 bases). CDR1 and CDR2 from the germline V gene are MDHEN and SYDVKM. V gave up 6 bases and J gave up 3 bases, with 8 bases separating them. The CDR3 covers 12 residues. The CDR3 is CASRRGDYGYTF. The CDR3 nucleotides are TGTGCCAGCAGAAGGGGGGACTATGGCTACACCTTC.

The chain links TRBV7-3 to TRBJ2-3, with 8 bases matching TRBD2. In germline, CDR1 is SGHTA, CDR2 FQGTGA. After removal of 3 bases from V and 1 base from J, the junction contained 3 bases not matched to a gene. The CDR3 contains 15 residues. CDR3 protein: CASSFRSGGTDTQYF. DNA for the CDR3: TGTGCCAGCAGCTTCCGTAGCGGGGGCACAGATACGCAGTATTTT.

V usage is TRBV2 and J usage is TRBJ2-7, with TRBD2 identical over 11 bases. Germline lookup yields CDR1 SNHLY and CDR2 FYNNEI. This CDR3 comprises 17 residues. The trim removed 5 bases at V and 4 bases at J, leaving 13 bases unmatched. The CDR3 protein is CASSQTITSGSRYEQYF. The CDR3 nucleotides are TGTGCCAGCAGTCAAACAATCACTAGCGGGAGTAGATACGAGCAGTACTTC.

The chain couples TRBV3-1 (or the pseudogene TRBV3-2) to TRBJ2-1; D is perhaps TRBD2 (5 bases). The CDR3 is 15 residues long. Trimming took off 3 bases at V and 5 bases at J, with 14 bases between the two ends. The germline gives CDR1 LGHDT, CDR2 YNNKEL (reference sequence). This chain's CDR3 is CASSHTTTSNNEQFF. Written as DNA, the CDR3 is TGTGCCAGCAGCCACACAACAACTAGTAACAATGAGCAGTTCTTC.

The rearrangement links TRBV30 to TRBJ1-1, with D unclear. Between the trimmed V and J ends, which lost 2 bases and 4 bases, there was a span of 2 bases. The CDR3 is made up of 10 amino acids. Germline V gene lookup returns CDR1 GTSNPN and CDR2 SVGIG (reference sequence). CDR3 residues: CAWSLTEAFF. The CDR3 nucleotides are TGTGCCTGGAGTCTCACTGAAGCTTTCTTT.

V is TRBV28 and J is TRBJ2-2; no firm D call. V lost 1 base to trimming and J lost 6 bases, with 3 bases between them. The CDR3 runs 12 residues. Germline assignment: CDR1 MDHEN and CDR2 SYDVKM. DNA for the CDR3: TGTGCCAGCAGTTTATCCCCCGGGGAGCTGTTTTTT. Protein product: CASSLSPGELFF.

This chain links TRBV9 with TRBJ2-4; D call uncertain. Per germline, CDR1 SGDLS and CDR2 YYNGEE. Deletions cut 0 bases from V and 0 bases from J, with 4 bases between. The length of the CDR3 is 14 residues. The CDR3 bases are TGTGCCAGCAGCGTAGACCTAGCCAAAAACATTCAGTACTTC. Protein: CASSVDLAKNIQYF.